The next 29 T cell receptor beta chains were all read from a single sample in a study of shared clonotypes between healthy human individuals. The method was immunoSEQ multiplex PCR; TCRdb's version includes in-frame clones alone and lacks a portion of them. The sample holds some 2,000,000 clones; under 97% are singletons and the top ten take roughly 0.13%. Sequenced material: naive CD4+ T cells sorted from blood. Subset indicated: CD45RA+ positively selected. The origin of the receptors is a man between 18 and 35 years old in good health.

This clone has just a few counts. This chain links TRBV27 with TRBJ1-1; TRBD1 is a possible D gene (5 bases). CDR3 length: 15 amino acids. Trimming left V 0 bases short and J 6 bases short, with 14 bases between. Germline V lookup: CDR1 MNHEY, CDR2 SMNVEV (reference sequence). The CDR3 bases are TGTGCCAGCAGTTTATCGGTCAGGGTGAGCGCTGAAGCTTTCTTT. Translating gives CASSLSVRVSAEAFF.

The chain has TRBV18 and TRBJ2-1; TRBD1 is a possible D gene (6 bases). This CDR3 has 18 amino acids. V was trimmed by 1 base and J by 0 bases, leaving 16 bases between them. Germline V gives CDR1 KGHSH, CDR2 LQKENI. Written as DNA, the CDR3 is TGTGCCAGCTCACCACTCGGGGCAGGGGCCAGCTCCTACAATGAGCAGTTCTTC. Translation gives CASSPLGAGASSYNEQFF.

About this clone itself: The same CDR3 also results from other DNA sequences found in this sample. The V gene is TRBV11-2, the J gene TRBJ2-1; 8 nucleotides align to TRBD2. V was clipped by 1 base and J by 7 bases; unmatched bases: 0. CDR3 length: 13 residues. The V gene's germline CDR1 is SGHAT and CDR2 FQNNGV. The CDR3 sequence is CASSLAGGNEQFF. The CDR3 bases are TGTGCCAGCAGCTTAGCGGGAGGGAATGAGCAGTTCTTC.

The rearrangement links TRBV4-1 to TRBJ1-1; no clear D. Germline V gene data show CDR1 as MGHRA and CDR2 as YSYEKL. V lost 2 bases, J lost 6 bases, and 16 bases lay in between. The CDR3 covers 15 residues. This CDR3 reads CASSQPVAGTAEAFF. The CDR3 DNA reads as TGCGCCAGCAGCCAACCGGTAGCTGGAACCGCTGAAGCTTTCTTT.

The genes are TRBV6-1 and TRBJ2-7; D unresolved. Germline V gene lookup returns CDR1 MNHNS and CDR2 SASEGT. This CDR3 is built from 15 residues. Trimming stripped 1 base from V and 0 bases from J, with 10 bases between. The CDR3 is CASSEVWLSSYEQYF. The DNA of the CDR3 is TGTGCCAGCAGTGAAGTCTGGCTGAGCTCCTACGAGCAGTACTTC.

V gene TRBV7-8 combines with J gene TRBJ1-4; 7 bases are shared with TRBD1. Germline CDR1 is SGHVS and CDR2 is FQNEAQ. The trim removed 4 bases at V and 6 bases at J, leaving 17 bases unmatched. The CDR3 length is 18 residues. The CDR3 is CASSSSRTFDREDEKLFF. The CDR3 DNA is TGTGCCAGCAGCTCAAGCCGGACATTCGACAGGGAAGATGAAAAACTGTTTTTT.

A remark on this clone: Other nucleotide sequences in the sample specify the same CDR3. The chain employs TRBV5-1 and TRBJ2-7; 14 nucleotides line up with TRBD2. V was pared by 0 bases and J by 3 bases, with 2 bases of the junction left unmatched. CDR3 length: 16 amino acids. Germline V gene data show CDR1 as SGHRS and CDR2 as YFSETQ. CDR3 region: CASSLAGTSGSYEQYF. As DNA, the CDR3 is TGCGCCAGCAGCTTGGCCGGGACTAGCGGGAGCTACGAGCAGTACTTC. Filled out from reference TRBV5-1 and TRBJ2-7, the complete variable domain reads KAGVTQTPRYLIKTRGQQVTLSCSPISGHRSVSWYQQTPGQGLQFLFEYFSETQRNKGNFPGRFSGRQFSNSRSEMNVSTLELGDSALYLCASSLAGTSGSYEQYFGPGTRLTVT.

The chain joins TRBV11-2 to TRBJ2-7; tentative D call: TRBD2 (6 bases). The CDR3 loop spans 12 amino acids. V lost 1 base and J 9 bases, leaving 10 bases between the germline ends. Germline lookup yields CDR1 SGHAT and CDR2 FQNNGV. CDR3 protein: CASSLVLARQYF. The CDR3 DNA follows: TGTGCCAGCAGCTTAGTACTAGCCCGGCAGTACTTC.

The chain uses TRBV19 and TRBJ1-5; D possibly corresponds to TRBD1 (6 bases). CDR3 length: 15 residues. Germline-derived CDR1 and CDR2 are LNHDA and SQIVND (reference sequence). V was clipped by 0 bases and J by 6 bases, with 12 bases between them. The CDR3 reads CASSIDTGFVQPQHF. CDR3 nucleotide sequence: TGTGCCAGTAGTATAGATACAGGGTTTGTTCAGCCCCAGCATTTT.

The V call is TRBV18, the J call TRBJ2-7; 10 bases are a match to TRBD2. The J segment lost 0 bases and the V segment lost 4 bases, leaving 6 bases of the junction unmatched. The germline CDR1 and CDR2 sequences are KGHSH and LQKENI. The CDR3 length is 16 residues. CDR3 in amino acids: CASSQASGGSSYEQYF. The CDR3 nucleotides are TGTGCCAGCTCACAGGCTAGCGGGGGCAGCTCCTACGAGCAGTACTTC.

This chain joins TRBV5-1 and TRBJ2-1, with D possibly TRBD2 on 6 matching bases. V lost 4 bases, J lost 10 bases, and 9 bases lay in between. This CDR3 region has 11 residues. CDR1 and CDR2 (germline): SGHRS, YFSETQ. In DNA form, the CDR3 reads TGCGCCAGCAGCGGGGACTGGGAGCAGTTCTTC. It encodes CASSGDWEQFF.

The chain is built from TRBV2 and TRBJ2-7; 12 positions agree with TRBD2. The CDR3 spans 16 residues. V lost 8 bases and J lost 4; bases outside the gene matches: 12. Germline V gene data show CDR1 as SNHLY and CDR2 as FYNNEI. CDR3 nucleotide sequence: TGTGCCAGCCACCAGCCTAGCGGGGGGGCAAGGTACGAGCAGTACTTC. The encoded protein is CASHQPSGGARYEQYF.

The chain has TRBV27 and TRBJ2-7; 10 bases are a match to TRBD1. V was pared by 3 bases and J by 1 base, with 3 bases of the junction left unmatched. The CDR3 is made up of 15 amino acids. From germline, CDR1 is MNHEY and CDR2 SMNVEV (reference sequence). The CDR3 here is CASSLTGGLSYEQYF. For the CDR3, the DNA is TGTGCCAGCAGTTTGACAGGGGGCCTGTCCTACGAGCAGTACTTC.

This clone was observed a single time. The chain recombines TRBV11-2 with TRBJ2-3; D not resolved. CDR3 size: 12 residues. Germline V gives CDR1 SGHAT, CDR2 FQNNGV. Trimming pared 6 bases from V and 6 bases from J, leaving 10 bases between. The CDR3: CASRQTGDTQYF. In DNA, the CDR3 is TGTGCCAGCAGACAAACCGGGGATACGCAGTATTTT.

The CDR3 DNA is TGTGCCAGCAGCCCCGGGGGCTACTCTAGCACAGATACGCAGTATTTT. Amino acids: CASSPGGYSSTDTQYF. The chain employs TRBV2 and TRBJ2-3, with D perhaps matching TRBD1 or TRBD2 (6 bases each). Germline V CDR1 and CDR2: SNHLY, FYNNEI. V shed 6 bases and J shed 0 bases, with 16 bases lying between them. The CDR3 is 16 amino acids. Supplemented by reference TRBV2 and TRBJ2-3, the full variable domain reads EPEVTQTPSHQVTQMGQEVILRCVPISNHLYFYWYRQILGQKVEFLVSFYNNEISEKSEIFDDQFSVERPDGSNFTLKIRSTKLEDSAMYFCASSPGGYSSTDTQYFGPGTRLTVL.

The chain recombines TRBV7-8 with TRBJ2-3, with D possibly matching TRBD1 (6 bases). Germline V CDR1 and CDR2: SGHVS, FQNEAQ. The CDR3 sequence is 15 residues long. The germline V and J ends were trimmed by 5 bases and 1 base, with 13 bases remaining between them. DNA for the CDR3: TGTGCCAGCAGCCCAGGGACAAGGGGCACAGATACGCAGTATTTT. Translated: CASSPGTRGTDTQYF. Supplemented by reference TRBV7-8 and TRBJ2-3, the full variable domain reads GAGVSQSPRYKVAKRGQDVALRCDPISGHVSLFWYQQALGQGPEFLTYFQNEAQLDKSGLPSDRFFAERPEGSVSTLKIQRTQQEDSAVYLCASSPGTRGTDTQYFGPGTRLTVL.

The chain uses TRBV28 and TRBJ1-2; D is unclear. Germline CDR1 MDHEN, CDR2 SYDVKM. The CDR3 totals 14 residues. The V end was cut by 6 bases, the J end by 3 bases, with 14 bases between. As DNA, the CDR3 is TGTGCCAGCAGCCTCTCGACGGTAGACTATGGCTACACCTTC. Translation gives CASSLSTVDYGYTF.

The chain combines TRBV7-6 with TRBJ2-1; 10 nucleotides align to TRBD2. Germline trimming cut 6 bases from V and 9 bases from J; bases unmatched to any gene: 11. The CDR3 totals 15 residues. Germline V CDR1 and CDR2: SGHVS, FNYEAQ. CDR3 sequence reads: CASRPGAGGSGEQFF. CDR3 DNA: TGTGCCAGCAGACCGGGAGCGGGAGGGAGTGGTGAGCAGTTCTTC.

CDR3 sequence reads: CSVEMGHNEQFF. For the CDR3, the DNA is TGCAGCGTTGAAATGGGACACAATGAGCAGTTCTTC. The chain joins TRBV29-1 to TRBJ2-1; the D gene could be TRBD1 or TRBD2 (5 bases each). The CDR3 contains 12 residues. V gave up 2 bases and J gave up 5 bases, with 7 bases separating them. Germline assignment: CDR1 SQVTM and CDR2 ANQGSEA.

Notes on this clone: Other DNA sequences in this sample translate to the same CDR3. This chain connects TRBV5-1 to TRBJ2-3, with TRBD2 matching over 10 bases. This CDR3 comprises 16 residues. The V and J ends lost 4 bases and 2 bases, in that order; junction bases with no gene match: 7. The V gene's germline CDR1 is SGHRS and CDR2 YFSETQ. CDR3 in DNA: TGCGCCAGCAGCCCGAGGACTAGCGGCGACACAGATACGCAGTATTTT. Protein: CASSPRTSGDTDTQYF.

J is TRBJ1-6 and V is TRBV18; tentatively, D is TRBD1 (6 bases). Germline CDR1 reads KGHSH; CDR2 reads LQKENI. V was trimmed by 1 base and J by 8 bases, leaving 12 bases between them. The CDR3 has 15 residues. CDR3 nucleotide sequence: TGTGCCAGCTCACCACTCCAGGGGTCGGATTCACCCCTCCACTTT. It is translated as CASSPLQGSDSPLHF.

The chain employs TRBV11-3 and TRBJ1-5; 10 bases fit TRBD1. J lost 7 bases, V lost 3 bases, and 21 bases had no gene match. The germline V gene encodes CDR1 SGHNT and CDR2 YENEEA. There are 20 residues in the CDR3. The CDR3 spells CASSFYDSNKADRGDQPQHF. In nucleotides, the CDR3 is TGTGCCAGCAGCTTCTATGATTCCAACAAGGCGGACAGGGGGGACCAGCCCCAGCATTTT.

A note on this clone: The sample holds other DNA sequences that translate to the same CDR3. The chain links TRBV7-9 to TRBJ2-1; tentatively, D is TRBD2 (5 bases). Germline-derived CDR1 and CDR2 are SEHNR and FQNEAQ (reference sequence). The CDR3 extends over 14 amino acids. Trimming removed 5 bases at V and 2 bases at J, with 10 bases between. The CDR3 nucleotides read TGTGCCAGCAGCCTAAGCGGTGCCTACAATGAGCAGTTCTTC. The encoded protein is CASSLSGAYNEQFF.

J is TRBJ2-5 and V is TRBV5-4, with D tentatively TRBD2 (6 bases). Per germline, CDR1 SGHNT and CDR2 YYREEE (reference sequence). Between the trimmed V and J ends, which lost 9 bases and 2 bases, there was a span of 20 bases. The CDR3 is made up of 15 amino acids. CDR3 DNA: TGTGCCACCCGGAGAGGCGGGGTGACACAAGAGACCCAGTACTTC. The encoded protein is CATRRGGVTQETQYF. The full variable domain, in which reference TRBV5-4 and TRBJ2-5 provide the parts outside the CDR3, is ETGVTQSPTHLIKTRGQQVTLRCSSQSGHNTVSWYQQALGQGPQFIFQYYREEENGRGNFPPRFSGLQFPNYSSELNVNALELDDSALYLCATRRGGVTQETQYFGPGTRLLVL.

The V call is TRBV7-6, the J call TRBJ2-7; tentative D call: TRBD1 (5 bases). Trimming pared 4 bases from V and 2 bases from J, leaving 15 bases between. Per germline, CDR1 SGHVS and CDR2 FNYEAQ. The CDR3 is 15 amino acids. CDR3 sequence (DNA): TGTGCCAGCAGCTCCCAGGGTTGGGGTGCCTACGAGCAGTACTTC. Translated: CASSSQGWGAYEQYF.

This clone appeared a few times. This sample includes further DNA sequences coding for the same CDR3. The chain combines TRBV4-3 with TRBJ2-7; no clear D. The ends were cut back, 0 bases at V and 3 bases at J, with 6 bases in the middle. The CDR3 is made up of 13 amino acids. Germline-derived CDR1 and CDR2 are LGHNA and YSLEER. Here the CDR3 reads CASSQDLGYEQYF. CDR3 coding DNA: TGCGCCAGCAGCCAAGATTTGGGCTACGAGCAGTACTTC.

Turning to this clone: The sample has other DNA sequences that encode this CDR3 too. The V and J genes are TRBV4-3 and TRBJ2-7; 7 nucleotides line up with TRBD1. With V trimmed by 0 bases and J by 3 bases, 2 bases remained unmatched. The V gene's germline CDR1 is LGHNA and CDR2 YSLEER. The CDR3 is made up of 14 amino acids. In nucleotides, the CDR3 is TGCGCCAGCAGCCAAGAGTCAGGGGGCTACGAGCAGTACTTC. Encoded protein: CASSQESGGYEQYF.

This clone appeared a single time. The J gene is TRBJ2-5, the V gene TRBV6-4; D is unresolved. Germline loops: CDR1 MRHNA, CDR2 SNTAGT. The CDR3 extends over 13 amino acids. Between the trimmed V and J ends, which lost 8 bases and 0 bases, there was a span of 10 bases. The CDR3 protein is CASSRDYQETQYF. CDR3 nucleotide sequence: TGTGCCAGCTCTCGAGACTACCAAGAGACCCAGTACTTC.

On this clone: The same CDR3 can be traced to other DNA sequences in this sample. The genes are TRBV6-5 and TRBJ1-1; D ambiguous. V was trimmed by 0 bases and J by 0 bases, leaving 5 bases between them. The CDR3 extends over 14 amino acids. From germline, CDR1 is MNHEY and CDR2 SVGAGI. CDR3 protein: CASSYSRVNTEAFF. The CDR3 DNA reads TGTGCCAGCAGTTACTCGAGGGTGAACACTGAAGCTTTCTTT.